Sequencing of this TCR beta chain was carried out in a study of CD8 T cells in Susac syndrome. With random hexamers, reverse transcription was performed on about 0.5 to 1 ug of RNA. Using its own MiXCR run on the immunoSEQ multiplex PCR reads, TCRdb lists one record per CDR3 protein. The profile shows around 80,000 distinct CDR3 sequences, around 94% of them singletons. This clonotype was detected only a few times. The CDR3 covers 15 residues. The germline V gene has CDR1 MNHNY and CDR2 SVGAGI (reference sequence). Trimming left V 5 bases short and J 5 bases short, with 18 bases between. The specimen was CD8+ T cells from PBMCs. The receptor was derived from a human donor with Susac syndrome. V usage is TRBV6-6 and J usage is TRBJ2-5; the D is unclear. CDR3: CASSHLIRNAETQYF. The CDR3 DNA is TGTGCCAGCAGTCACCTAATAAGGAATGCCGAGACCCAGTACTTC.